This T cell receptor beta chain was sequenced in a study of radiation and T cells in renal cell carcinoma. Time point given: blood 2 weeks post-SBRT. Described treatment: 15 Gy SBRT to primary tumor, nephrectomy 4 weeks later. This renal cell carcinoma was of the clear cell type. The ends lost 6 bases at V and 4 bases at J; junction bases unmatched: 5. The CDR3 has 15 amino acids. Looked up from germline, CDR1 is MNHEY and CDR2 is SMNVEV (reference sequence). As for this clone: Its target is unknown.

Overall study findings and caveats: Top tumor clonotypes rose in blood 2 weeks post-radiation, then contracted. Without pretreatment biopsies, baseline tumor clonotype presence was undetermined.

Data came from immunoSEQ multiplex PCR; TCRdb stores just in-frame clones and leaves some out. The profile shows about 130,000 clones, about four fifths of them singletons. This rearrangement joins TRBV27 to TRBJ2-1; 11 bases match TRBD2. The source is a man in his fifties or sixties with renal cell carcinoma. Sequencing used blood, obtained from a patient whose treatment included radiotherapy and nephrectomy. The CDR3 DNA reads as TGTGCCAGCAGCTCCGGGACTAGCGGATACAATGAGCAGTTCTTC. Residues: CASSSGTSGYNEQFF.